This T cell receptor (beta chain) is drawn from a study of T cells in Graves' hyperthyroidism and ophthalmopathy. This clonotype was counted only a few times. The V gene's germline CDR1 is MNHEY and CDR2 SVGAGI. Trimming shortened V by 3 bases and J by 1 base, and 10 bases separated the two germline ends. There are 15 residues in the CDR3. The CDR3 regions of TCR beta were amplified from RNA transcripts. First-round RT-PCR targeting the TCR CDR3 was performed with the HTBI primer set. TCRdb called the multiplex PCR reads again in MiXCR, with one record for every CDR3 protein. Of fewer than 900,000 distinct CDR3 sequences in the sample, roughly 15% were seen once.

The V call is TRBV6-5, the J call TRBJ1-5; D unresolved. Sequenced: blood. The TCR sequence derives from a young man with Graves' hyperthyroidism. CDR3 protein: CASSYGGISNQPQHF. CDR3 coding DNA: TGTGCCAGCAGTTATGGAGGAATCAGCAATCAGCCCCAGCATTTT.